These T cell receptor beta chains were read from a single sample in a study of blood T cell repertoires in COVID-19. Some clones are missing from TCRdb's copy, which holds only in-frame ones; the method was immunoSEQ multiplex PCR. This sample has approximately 300,000 clones, with approximately 86% found just once. The specimen sequenced was PBMCs or T cells enriched from blood (not recorded which). The receptors derive from a woman between 18 and 30 years old who had recovered from COVID-19. The CDR3 runs from the conserved cysteine through the conserved F or W. Each record gives: J gene, clone size, D gene, V gene, CDR3 protein, CDR3 DNA. A D gene is named only where the DNA matches it firmly. Only some rows state a clone size, as once, few, many or a class for expanded clones.

J gene: TRBJ1-1
clone size: NA
D gene: TRBD1
V gene: TRBV5-1
CDR3 protein: CASSLTGVGYRGNMNTEAFF
CDR3 DNA: TGCGCCAGCAGCCTAACTGGTGTTGGGTACAGGGGAAATATGAACACTGAAGCTTTCTTT

J gene: TRBJ2-1
clone size: NA
D gene: NA
V gene: TRBV3-1/TRBV3-2
CDR3 protein: CASSQVGGPHEQFF
CDR3 DNA: TGTGCCAGCAGCCAAGTCGGCGGGCCCCATGAGCAGTTCTTC

J gene: TRBJ1-2
clone size: NA
D gene: TRBD1
V gene: TRBV3-1/TRBV3-2
CDR3 protein: CASSPTRGVGYTF
CDR3 DNA: TGTGCCAGCAGCCCGACCAGGGGGGTTGGCTACACCTTC

J gene: TRBJ1-2
clone size: NA
D gene: NA
V gene: TRBV30
CDR3 protein: CAWSEGAYNYGYTF
CDR3 DNA: TGTGCCTGGAGCGAAGGGGCTTACAACTATGGCTACACCTTC

J gene: TRBJ2-5
clone size: NA
D gene: NA
V gene: TRBV5-4
CDR3 protein: CASSLEAGYETQYF
CDR3 DNA: TGTGCCAGCAGCTTGGAGGCGGGATACGAGACCCAGTACTTC

J gene: TRBJ2-7
clone size: NA
D gene: TRBD1
V gene: TRBV6-1
CDR3 protein: CASSGQGQPFSYEQYF
CDR3 DNA: TGTGCCAGCAGTGGCCAGGGACAGCCATTCTCCTACGAGCAGTACTTC

J gene: TRBJ1-3
clone size: once
D gene: NA
V gene: TRBV6-6
CDR3 protein: CASSFSGGGNTIYF
CDR3 DNA: TGTGCCAGCAGTTTCTCAGGCGGTGGAAACACCATATATTTT

J gene: TRBJ1-6
clone size: NA
D gene: NA
V gene: TRBV6-5
CDR3 protein: CASKQGYNSPLHF
CDR3 DNA: TGTGCCAGCAAACAGGGCTATAATTCACCCCTCCACTTT

J gene: TRBJ1-5
clone size: NA
D gene: NA
V gene: TRBV7-8
CDR3 protein: CAPSFGRGDSQPQHF
CDR3 DNA: TGTGCCCCAAGCTTTGGACGGGGGGATAGTCAGCCCCAGCATTTT

J gene: TRBJ2-5
clone size: NA
D gene: TRBD2
V gene: TRBV9
CDR3 protein: CASSAKSGTSWETQYF
CDR3 DNA: TGTGCCAGCAGCGCCAAATCCGGGACTAGCTGGGAGACCCAGTACTTC

J gene: TRBJ2-1
clone size: NA
D gene: TRBD2
V gene: TRBV9
CDR3 protein: CASSFSTSDGNEQFF
CDR3 DNA: TGTGCCAGCAGCTTTTCGACTAGCGACGGCAATGAGCAGTTCTTC

J gene: TRBJ2-3
clone size: once
D gene: NA
V gene: TRBV11-3
CDR3 protein: CASSRTGVNSTDTQYF
CDR3 DNA: TGTGCCAGCAGCCGGACGGGGGTAAACAGCACAGATACGCAGTATTTT

J gene: TRBJ2-7
clone size: NA
D gene: NA
V gene: TRBV11-2
CDR3 protein: CASSLDLYEQYF
CDR3 DNA: TGTGCCAGCAGCTTAGATCTCTACGAGCAGTACTTC

J gene: TRBJ2-2
clone size: once
D gene: TRBD2
V gene: TRBV28
CDR3 protein: CASTTMGLEDTGELFF
CDR3 DNA: TGTGCCAGCACCACAATGGGACTAGAGGACACCGGGGAGCTGTTTTTT

J gene: TRBJ1-4
clone size: NA
D gene: NA
V gene: TRBV5-6
CDR3 protein: CASSRWGHNEKLFF
CDR3 DNA: TGTGCCAGCAGCCGGTGGGGGCATAATGAAAAACTGTTTTTT

J gene: TRBJ2-2
clone size: NA
D gene: NA
V gene: TRBV19
CDR3 protein: CASSISLWGGGDTGELFF
CDR3 DNA: TGTGCCAGTAGTATATCCCTTTGGGGGGGCGGAGACACCGGGGAGCTGTTTTTT

J gene: TRBJ1-5
clone size: NA
D gene: TRBD1
V gene: TRBV19
CDR3 protein: CASSRQGPNQPQHF
CDR3 DNA: TGTGCCAGTAGCAGACAGGGGCCTAATCAGCCCCAGCATTTT

J gene: TRBJ1-4
clone size: NA
D gene: NA
V gene: TRBV7-8
CDR3 protein: CASSDLGGQLTNEKLFF
CDR3 DNA: TGTGCCAGCAGCGACCTAGGGGGACAACTAACTAATGAAAAACTGTTTTTT

J gene: TRBJ1-2
clone size: NA
D gene: NA
V gene: TRBV3-1/TRBV3-2
CDR3 protein: CASSPGSYYGYTF
CDR3 DNA: TGTGCCAGCAGCCCCGGGTCATACTATGGCTACACCTTC

J gene: TRBJ2-1
clone size: NA
D gene: TRBD2
V gene: TRBV30
CDR3 protein: CAWRRGLASPYNEQFF
CDR3 DNA: TGTGCCTGGAGGCGGGGGTTGGCTAGCCCCTACAATGAGCAGTTCTTC

J gene: TRBJ1-1
clone size: NA
D gene: TRBD1
V gene: TRBV29-1
CDR3 protein: CSVPGQGTTEAFF
CDR3 DNA: TGCAGCGTCCCGGGACAGGGGACCACTGAAGCTTTCTTT

J gene: TRBJ1-1
clone size: once
D gene: NA
V gene: TRBV19
CDR3 protein: CASSIVGPNTEAFF
CDR3 DNA: TGTGCCAGTAGTATAGTGGGGCCAAACACTGAAGCTTTCTTT

J gene: TRBJ2-7
clone size: NA
D gene: TRBD2
V gene: TRBV3-1/TRBV3-2
CDR3 protein: CASSHGGLAGSVVREQYF
CDR3 DNA: TGTGCCAGCAGCCACGGCGGGCTAGCGGGGTCTGTGGTGCGCGAGCAGTACTTC

J gene: TRBJ1-3
clone size: NA
D gene: TRBD1
V gene: TRBV19
CDR3 protein: CASLRSGTGVNTIYF
CDR3 DNA: TGTGCCAGCTTACGTTCCGGGACAGGCGTAAACACCATATATTTT

J gene: TRBJ1-1
clone size: NA
D gene: NA
V gene: TRBV7-3
CDR3 protein: CASSPGQWAEAFF
CDR3 DNA: TGTGCCAGCAGCCCCGGTCAGTGGGCAGAAGCTTTCTTT

J gene: TRBJ1-3
clone size: NA
D gene: NA
V gene: TRBV7-9
CDR3 protein: CASSLPGAGNTIYF
CDR3 DNA: TGTGCCAGCAGCTTACCCGGGGCTGGAAACACCATATATTTT

J gene: TRBJ1-3
clone size: NA
D gene: NA
V gene: TRBV6-6
CDR3 protein: CASSHRDTGNTIYF
CDR3 DNA: TGTGCCAGCAGTCACCGGGACACAGGAAACACCATATATTTT

J gene: TRBJ2-7
clone size: NA
D gene: NA
V gene: TRBV28
CDR3 protein: CASSFSSYEQYF
CDR3 DNA: TGTGCCAGCAGTTTTAGCTCCTACGAGCAGTACTTC

J gene: TRBJ2-7
clone size: NA
D gene: TRBD2
V gene: TRBV9
CDR3 protein: CASSVGGLAGYEQYF
CDR3 DNA: TGTGCCAGCAGCGTAGGAGGACTAGCGGGATACGAGCAGTACTTC

J gene: TRBJ1-1
clone size: NA
D gene: TRBD1
V gene: TRBV5-4
CDR3 protein: CASSFLQGASTEAFF
CDR3 DNA: TGTGCCAGCAGCTTCTTACAGGGGGCGAGTACTGAAGCTTTCTTT

J gene: TRBJ2-7
clone size: NA
D gene: NA
V gene: TRBV9
CDR3 protein: CASSADSYSYEQYF
CDR3 DNA: TGTGCCAGCAGCGCCGACAGCTATTCCTACGAGCAGTACTTC

J gene: TRBJ1-2
clone size: NA
D gene: TRBD1
V gene: TRBV3-1/TRBV3-2
CDR3 protein: CASSSRQGAVGYTF
CDR3 DNA: TGTGCCAGCAGCTCAAGACAGGGGGCTGTTGGCTACACCTTC

J gene: TRBJ2-5
clone size: NA
D gene: TRBD2
V gene: TRBV14
CDR3 protein: CASRPTSGNQETQYF
CDR3 DNA: TGTGCCAGCAGACCGACTAGCGGGAATCAAGAGACCCAGTACTTC

J gene: TRBJ1-1
clone size: few
D gene: TRBD1
V gene: TRBV5-4
CDR3 protein: CASSSRQGANTEAFF
CDR3 DNA: TGTGCCAGCAGCTCAAGACAGGGGGCGAACACTGAAGCTTTCTTT

J gene: TRBJ2-1
clone size: NA
D gene: NA
V gene: TRBV4-1
CDR3 protein: CASSQVEGGYNEQFF
CDR3 DNA: TGCGCCAGCAGCCAAGTGGAGGGTGGCTACAATGAGCAGTTCTTC

J gene: TRBJ2-1
clone size: NA
D gene: TRBD2
V gene: TRBV2
CDR3 protein: CASSEQAGAGNEQFF
CDR3 DNA: TGTGCCAGCAGTGAACAAGCGGGAGCGGGGAATGAGCAGTTCTTC

J gene: TRBJ2-7
clone size: NA
D gene: TRBD1
V gene: TRBV5-1
CDR3 protein: CASSLARGLNEQYF
CDR3 DNA: TGCGCCAGCAGCTTAGCCAGGGGGCTAAACGAGCAGTACTTC